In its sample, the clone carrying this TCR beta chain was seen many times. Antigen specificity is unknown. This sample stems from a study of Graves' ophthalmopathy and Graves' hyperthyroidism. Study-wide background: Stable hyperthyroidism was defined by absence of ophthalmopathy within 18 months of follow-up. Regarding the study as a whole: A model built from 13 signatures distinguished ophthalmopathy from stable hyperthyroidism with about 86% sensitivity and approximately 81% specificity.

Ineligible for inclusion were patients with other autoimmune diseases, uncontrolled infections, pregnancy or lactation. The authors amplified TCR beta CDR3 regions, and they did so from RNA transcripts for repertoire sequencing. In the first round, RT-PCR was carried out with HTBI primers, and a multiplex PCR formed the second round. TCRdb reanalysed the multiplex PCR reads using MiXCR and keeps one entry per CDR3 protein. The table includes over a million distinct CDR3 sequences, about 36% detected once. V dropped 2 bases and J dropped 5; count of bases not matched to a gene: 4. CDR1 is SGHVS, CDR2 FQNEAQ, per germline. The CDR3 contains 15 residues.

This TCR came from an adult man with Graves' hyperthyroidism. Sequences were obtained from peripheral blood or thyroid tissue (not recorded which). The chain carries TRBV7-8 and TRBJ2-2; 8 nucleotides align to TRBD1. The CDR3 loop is CASSLWTGKTGELFF. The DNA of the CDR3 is TGTGCCAGCAGCTTATGGACAGGGAAGACCGGGGAGCTGTTTTTT.